One sample yielded the 20 T cell receptor beta chains listed below, sequenced in a study of blood T cell repertoires in COVID-19. Clones were sequenced by immunoSEQ multiplex PCR, and TCRdb holds only the in-frame ones, with some missing. Among roughly 170,000 clones listed, 85% to 90% were seen once. Sequenced material: peripheral blood. These receptors were collected from a man aged 70-80 years with active or convalescent COVID-19.

The chain uses TRBV18 and TRBJ1-1; the D gene is possibly TRBD1 (5 bases). Trimming stripped 2 bases from V and 2 bases from J, with 6 bases between. Germline V gene data show CDR1 as KGHSH and CDR2 as LQKENI. This CDR3 is built from 13 residues. CDR3 residues: CASSPGANTEAFF. The CDR3, as DNA: TGTGCCAGCTCACCAGGGGCAAACACTGAAGCTTTCTTT.

The chain is built from TRBV7-2 and TRBJ1-6; 10 bases match TRBD1. CDR3 length: 17 residues. Germline V CDR1 and CDR2: SGHTA, FQGNSA. The ends lost 2 bases at V and 0 bases at J; junction bases unmatched: 1. CDR3 protein: CASSLRDRGSYNSPLHF. CDR3 coding DNA: TGTGCCAGCAGCTTAAGGGACAGGGGCTCCTATAATTCACCCCTCCACTTT. Full variable domain (rest looked up from reference TRBV7-2 and TRBJ1-6): GAGVSQSPSNKVTEKGKDVELRCDPISGHTALYWYRQSLGQGLEFLIYFQGNSAPDKSGLPSDRFSAERTGGSVSTLTIQRTQQEDSAVYLCASSLRDRGSYNSPLHFGNGTRLTVT.

The chain is built from TRBV30 and TRBJ1-3; 7 nucleotides align to TRBD1. Germline values: CDR1 GTSNPN, CDR2 SVGIG (reference sequence). The trim removed 7 bases at V and 5 bases at J, leaving 29 bases unmatched. CDR3 length: 20 residues. For the CDR3, the DNA is TGTGCCTCGGCGACTCAGGGGCAGGGGGACATTAGTTGGCCCAGAAACACCATATATTTT. Protein product: CASATQGQGDISWPRNTIYF.

A single count supports this clone. The J gene is TRBJ1-5, the V gene TRBV12-5; 7 bases fit TRBD1. Germline-derived CDR1 and CDR2 are LGHNT and FRNRAP. The ends lost 0 bases at V and 11 bases at J; junction bases unmatched: 16. The CDR3 totals 17 residues. CDR3 sequence: CASGLVQGRGAQGAQHF. The CDR3 DNA follows: TGTGCTAGTGGTTTGGTACAGGGCAGGGGGGCCCAAGGGGCCCAGCATTTT.

The chain recombines TRBV7-9 with TRBJ1-2; TRBD1 aligns across 7 bases. Germline CDR1 and CDR2: SEHNR and FQNEAQ (reference sequence). The CDR3 extends over 14 amino acids. The junction had 10 bases not matched to a gene; V was cut back by 4 bases and J by 8 bases. CDR3 DNA: TGTGCCAGCAGCTGGGACAGCCTCGGTCGGGGCTACACCTTC. Translated, it gives CASSWDSLGRGYTF. The full variable domain, completed using reference TRBV7-9 and TRBJ1-2, is DTGVSQNPRHKITKRGQNVTFRCDPISEHNRLYWYRQTLGQGPEFLTYFQNEAQLEKSRLLSDRFSAERPKGSFSTLEIQRTEQGDSAMYLCASSWDSLGRGYTFGSGTRLTVV.

The rearrangement links TRBV28 to TRBJ1-2, with D unresolved. The CDR3 has 12 amino acids. Trimming left V 3 bases short and J 0 bases short, with 2 bases between. Germline V gene sequence: CDR1 MDHEN, CDR2 SYDVKM. CDR3 bases: TGTGCCAGCAGTTTCACTAACTATGGCTACACCTTC. This encodes CASSFTNYGYTF.

This clone was seen more than once but under ten times. The chain is built from TRBV18 and TRBJ2-1, with 11 positions matching TRBD1. Germline V gives CDR1 KGHSH, CDR2 LQKENI. The CDR3 covers 15 residues. Trimming cost V 5 bases and J 5 bases; bases outside gene matches: 5. The CDR3 reads CASSRDRGTHNEQFF. DNA of the CDR3: TGTGCCAGCTCAAGGGACAGGGGGACTCACAATGAGCAGTTCTTC.

The chain links TRBV6-5 to TRBJ2-3, with TRBD1 as a possible D gene (5 bases). The CDR3 has 15 residues. Trimming left V 0 bases short and J 4 bases short, with 11 bases between. CDR1 is MNHEY and CDR2 is SVGAGI in the germline V gene. CDR3 residues: CASSYSILGADTQYF. CDR3 DNA: TGTGCCAGCAGTTACTCGATTCTAGGGGCAGATACGCAGTATTTT.

J is TRBJ2-1 and V is TRBV10-3, with 11 nucleotides matching TRBD2. The CDR3 totals 15 residues. CDR1 and CDR2 from the germline V gene are ENHRY and SYGVKD. V shed 4 bases, J shed 2 bases, and the junction held 1 base outside the gene matches. CDR3 coding DNA: TGTGCCATCAGTGGACTAGCGGGAACCTACAATGAGCAGTTCTTC. Protein product: CAISGLAGTYNEQFF.

This chain links TRBV9 with TRBJ1-1; D is possibly TRBD1 (5 bases). The length of the CDR3 is 13 residues. The V end lost 3 bases, the J end lost 3 bases, and 9 bases lay between the germline ends. Germline lookup yields CDR1 SGDLS and CDR2 YYNGEE. CDR3 residues: CASSARQYTEAFF. DNA for the CDR3: TGTGCCAGCAGCGCCCGACAGTACACTGAAGCTTTCTTT.

The chain joins TRBV6-2 or TRBV6-3 to TRBJ1-1, with D possibly being TRBD1 (5 bases). The V gene's germline CDR1 is MNHEY and CDR2 SVGEGT. Trimming took 5 bases from V and 2 from J, leaving 18 bases between them. This CDR3 comprises 16 residues. Written as DNA, the CDR3 is TGTGCCAGCAGTCCCGAAGGGGTTGGGGCCAACACTGAAGCTTTCTTT. Translating gives CASSPEGVGANTEAFF.

The gene calls are TRBV27 and TRBJ1-2, with 8 bases aligning to TRBD1. This CDR3 region has 18 residues. V was clipped by 2 bases and J by 6 bases; unmatched bases: 17. CDR1 MNHEY and CDR2 SMNVEV come from the germline V gene (reference sequence). The CDR3 DNA reads as TGTGCCAGCAGTTTAAGGGGCGGCAGGGGGCTATTAGGGGATGGCTACACCTTC. The encoded protein is CASSLRGGRGLLGDGYTF.

The rearrangement links TRBV5-1 to TRBJ2-7; the match to TRBD2 covers 8 bases. Losses at the gene ends were 6 bases for V and 7 bases for J; bases not matched to a gene: 9. Per germline, CDR1 SGHRS and CDR2 YFSETQ. The CDR3 sequence is 13 residues long. The CDR3 is CASIPNGGGEQYF. CDR3 DNA: TGCGCCAGCATCCCAAACGGCGGGGGGGAGCAGTACTTC.

The chain carries TRBV9 and TRBJ2-3; TRBD1 matches 7 bases. Per germline, CDR1 SGDLS and CDR2 YYNGEE. The CDR3 runs to 15 residues. V was pared by 3 bases and J by 3 bases, with 7 bases of the junction left unmatched. The CDR3 nucleotides are TGTGCCAGCAGCGAGACAGGGTATAGAACAGATACGCAGTATTTT. Translated, it gives CASSETGYRTDTQYF.

V is TRBV7-2 and J is TRBJ1-2, with 7 nucleotides matching TRBD1. V lost 5 bases to trimming and J lost 2 bases; unmatched junction nucleotides: 5. This CDR3 comprises 14 residues. In germline, CDR1 is SGHTA, CDR2 FQGNSA. The CDR3 bases are TGTGCCAGCAGCGAGGGACAGCTAAACTATGGCTACACCTTC. It is translated as CASSEGQLNYGYTF.

The rearrangement joins TRBV18 to TRBJ1-1; the match to TRBD1 covers 10 bases. Looked up from germline, CDR1 is KGHSH and CDR2 is LQKENI. CDR3 length equals 16 residues. With V trimmed by 5 bases and J by 0 bases, 6 bases remained unmatched. CDR3 in DNA: TGTGCCAGCTCAGAACAGACAGGGGGCTTGAACACTGAAGCTTTCTTT. Its protein is CASSEQTGGLNTEAFF.

The CDR3 sequence: CASSLSRGGLSGANVLTF. CDR3 DNA: TGTGCCAGCAGCTTAAGCAGGGGTGGCCTCTCTGGGGCCAACGTCCTGACTTTC. This chain links TRBV7-9 with TRBJ2-6, with D perhaps matching TRBD1 (6 bases). V gave up 2 bases and J gave up 0 bases, with 14 bases separating them. Looked up from germline, CDR1 is SEHNR and CDR2 is FQNEAQ (reference sequence). This CDR3 contains 18 residues.

This chain uses TRBV7-2 with TRBJ1-2; perhaps TRBD1 as D (5 bases). Germline CDR1 reads SGHTA; CDR2 reads FQGNSA. V gave up 5 bases and J gave up 5 bases, with 21 bases separating them. The CDR3 runs 16 residues. In DNA, the CDR3 is TGTGCCAGCAGCCCTTTCCAAGGCCAGGGATTTTATGGCTACACCTTC. Protein product: CASSPFQGQGFYGYTF.

The chain carries TRBV28 and TRBJ1-4; 8 nucleotides align to TRBD1. Per germline, CDR1 MDHEN and CDR2 SYDVKM. J lost 10 bases, V lost 0 bases, and 13 bases had no gene match. The CDR3 consists of 17 residues. This chain's CDR3 is CASSLWGKGTGGGKLFF. CDR3 bases: TGTGCCAGCAGTTTATGGGGGAAAGGGACAGGAGGCGGAAAACTGTTTTTT.

CDR3 DNA sequence: TGTGCCAGCAGTACCCCCGGGACAGGGACTAACTATGGCTACACCTTC. It codes for CASSTPGTGTNYGYTF. The chain joins TRBV6-2 or TRBV6-3 to TRBJ1-2; TRBD1 matches at 9 bases. Trimming took 5 bases from V and 0 from J; bases not matched to a gene: 7. The CDR3 is 16 amino acids. Germline V gene lookup returns CDR1 MNHEY and CDR2 SVGEGT.